In its sample, the clone carrying this T cell receptor (beta chain) was seen many times. What it binds is unknown. V gave up 5 bases and J gave up 8 bases, with 9 bases separating them. The germline V gene has CDR1 LGHNA and CDR2 YSLEER. The CDR3 totals 11 residues. Attachment of unique molecular identifiers was made to individual cDNA molecules. TCRdb recomputed calls from the 5' RACE reads with MiXCR, one row per CDR3 protein. The profile shows under 70,000 distinct CDR3 sequences, over 4% of them singletons. The data were obtained in a study of early T cells in non-severe SARS-CoV-2 infection. Overall study context: The authors sequenced bulk RNA from unsorted whole blood, leaving chains unpaired.

Study-level points and caveats: Matching results from VDJdb favored anti-spike CD8 responses, leaving private and CD4 specificities undetected.

The source is an adult who was a healthcare worker with PCR-confirmed SARS-CoV-2 infection or an uninfected control (not recorded which). Sequenced sample: whole blood. This sequence joins TRBV4-3 and TRBJ2-5, with D possibly matching TRBD1 (6 bases). This chain's CDR3 is CASSGGPTQYF. For the CDR3, the DNA is TGCGCCAGCAGCGGGGGCCCCACCCAGTACTTC.